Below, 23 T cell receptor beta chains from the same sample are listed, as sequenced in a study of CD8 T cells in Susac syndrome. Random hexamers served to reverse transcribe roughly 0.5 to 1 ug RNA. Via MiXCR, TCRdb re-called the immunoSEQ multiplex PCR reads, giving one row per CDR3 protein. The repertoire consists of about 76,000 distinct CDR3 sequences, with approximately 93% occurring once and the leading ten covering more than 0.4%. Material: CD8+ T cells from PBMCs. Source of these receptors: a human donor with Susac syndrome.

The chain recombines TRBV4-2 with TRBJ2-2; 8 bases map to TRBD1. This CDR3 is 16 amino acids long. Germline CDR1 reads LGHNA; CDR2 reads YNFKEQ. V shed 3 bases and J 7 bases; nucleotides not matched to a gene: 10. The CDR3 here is CASSQLTGGQGGELFF. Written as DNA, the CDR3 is TGTGCCAGCAGCCAGCTAACAGGGGGGCAGGGCGGGGAGCTGTTTTTT.

In DNA, the CDR3 is TGCAGTGCTTTTCCGGGACTCTCTAGCACAGATACGCAGTATTTT. The encoded protein is CSAFPGLSSTDTQYF. The chain has TRBV20-1 and TRBJ2-3; a weak D match, TRBD2 (6 bases). CDR3 size: 15 residues. The germline V and J ends were trimmed by 5 bases and 0 bases, with 15 bases remaining between them. CDR1 DFQATT and CDR2 SNEGSKA come from the germline V gene (reference sequence).

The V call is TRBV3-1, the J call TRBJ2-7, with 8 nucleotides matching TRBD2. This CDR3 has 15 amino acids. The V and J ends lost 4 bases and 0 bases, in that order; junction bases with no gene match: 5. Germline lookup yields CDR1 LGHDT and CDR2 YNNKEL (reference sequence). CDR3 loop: CASSPLAGYSYEQYF. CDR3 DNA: TGTGCCAGCAGCCCTCTAGCGGGCTACTCCTACGAGCAGTACTTC.

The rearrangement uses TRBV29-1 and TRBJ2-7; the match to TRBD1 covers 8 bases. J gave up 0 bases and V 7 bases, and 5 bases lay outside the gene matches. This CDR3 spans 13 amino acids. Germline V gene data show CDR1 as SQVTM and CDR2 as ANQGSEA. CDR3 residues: CSALTGDSYEQYF. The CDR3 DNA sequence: TGCAGCGCTCTGACAGGGGACTCCTACGAGCAGTACTTC.

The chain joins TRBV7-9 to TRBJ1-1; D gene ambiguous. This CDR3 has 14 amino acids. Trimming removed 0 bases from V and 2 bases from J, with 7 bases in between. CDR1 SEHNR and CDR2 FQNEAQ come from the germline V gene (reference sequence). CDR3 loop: CASSLARINTEAFF. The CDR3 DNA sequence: TGTGCCAGCAGCTTAGCCCGGATAAACACTGAAGCTTTCTTT. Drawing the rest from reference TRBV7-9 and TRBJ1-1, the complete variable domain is DTGVSQNPRHKITKRGQNVTFRCDPISEHNRLYWYRQTLGQGPEFLTYFQNEAQLEKSRLLSDRFSAERPKGSFSTLEIQRTEQGDSAMYLCASSLARINTEAFFGQGTRLTVV.

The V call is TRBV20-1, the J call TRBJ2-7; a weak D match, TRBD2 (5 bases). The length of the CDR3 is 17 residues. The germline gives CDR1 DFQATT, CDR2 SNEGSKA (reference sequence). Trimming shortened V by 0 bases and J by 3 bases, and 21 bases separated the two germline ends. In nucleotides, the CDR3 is TGCAGTGCTAGAGATCGATTAGGGAGTCCTGACGGCTACGAGCAGTACTTC. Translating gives CSARDRLGSPDGYEQYF.

The CDR3 reads CASCQGNTGELFF. The CDR3 nucleotides are TGTGCCAGCTGTCAGGGGAACACCGGGGAGCTGTTTTTT. The chain joins TRBV27 to TRBJ2-2, with a tentative D call TRBD1 (5 bases). This CDR3 has 13 residues. Deletions cut 8 bases from V and 1 base from J, with 8 bases between. CDR1 and CDR2 (germline): MNHEY, SMNVEV (reference sequence).

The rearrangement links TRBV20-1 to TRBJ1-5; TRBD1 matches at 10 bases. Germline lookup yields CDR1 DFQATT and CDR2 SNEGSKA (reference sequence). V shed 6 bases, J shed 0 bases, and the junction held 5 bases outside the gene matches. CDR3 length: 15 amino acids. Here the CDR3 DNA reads TGCAGTGCCCCCAGACAGGGGGCTAGCAATCAGCCCCAGCATTTT. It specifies CSAPRQGASNQPQHF.

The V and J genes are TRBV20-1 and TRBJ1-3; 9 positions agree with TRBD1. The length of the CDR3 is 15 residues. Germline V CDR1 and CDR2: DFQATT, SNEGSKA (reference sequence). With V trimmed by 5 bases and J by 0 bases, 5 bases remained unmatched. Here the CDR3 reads CSAGTGKSSGNTIYF. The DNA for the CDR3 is TGCAGTGCTGGGACAGGGAAGAGCTCTGGAAACACCATATATTTT.

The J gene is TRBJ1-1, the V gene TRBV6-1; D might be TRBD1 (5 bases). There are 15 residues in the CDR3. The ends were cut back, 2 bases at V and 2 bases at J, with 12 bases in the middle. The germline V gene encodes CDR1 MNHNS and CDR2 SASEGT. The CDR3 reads CASSEWGGRNTEAFF. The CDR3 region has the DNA TGTGCCAGCAGTGAATGGGGGGGACGAAACACTGAAGCTTTCTTT.

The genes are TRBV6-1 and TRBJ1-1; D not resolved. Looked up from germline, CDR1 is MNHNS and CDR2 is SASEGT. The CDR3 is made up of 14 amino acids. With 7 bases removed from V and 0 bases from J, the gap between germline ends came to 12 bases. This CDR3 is CASNPNAMNTEAFF. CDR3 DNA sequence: TGTGCCAGCAATCCCAATGCTATGAACACTGAAGCTTTCTTT.

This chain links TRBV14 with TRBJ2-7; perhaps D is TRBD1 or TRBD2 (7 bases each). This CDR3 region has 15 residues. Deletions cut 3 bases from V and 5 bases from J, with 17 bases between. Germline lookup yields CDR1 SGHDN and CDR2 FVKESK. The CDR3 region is CASSQTVTGRDEQYF. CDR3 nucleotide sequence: TGTGCCAGCAGCCAGACCGTGACAGGGAGGGACGAGCAGTACTTC.

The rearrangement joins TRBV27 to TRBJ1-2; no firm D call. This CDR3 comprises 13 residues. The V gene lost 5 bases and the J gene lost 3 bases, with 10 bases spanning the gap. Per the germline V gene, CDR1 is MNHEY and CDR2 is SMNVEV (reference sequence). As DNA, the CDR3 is TGTGCCAGCAGTCCCTTGCGGGACTATGGCTACACCTTC. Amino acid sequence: CASSPLRDYGYTF.

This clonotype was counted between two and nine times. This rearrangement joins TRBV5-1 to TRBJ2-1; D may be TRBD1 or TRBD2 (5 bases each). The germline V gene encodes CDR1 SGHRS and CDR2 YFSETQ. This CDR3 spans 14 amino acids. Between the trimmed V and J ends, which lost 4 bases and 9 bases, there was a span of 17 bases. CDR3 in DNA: TGCGCCAGCAGCCCCTCGAGAGGGGTGGGTGAGCAGTTCTTC. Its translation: CASSPSRGVGEQFF.

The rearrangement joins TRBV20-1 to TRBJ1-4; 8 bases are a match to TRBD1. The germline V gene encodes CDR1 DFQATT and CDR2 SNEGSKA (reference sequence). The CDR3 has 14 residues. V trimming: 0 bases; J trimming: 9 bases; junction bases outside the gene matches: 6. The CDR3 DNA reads TGCAGTGCTAGAGATTCGGCAGGGGGCCAAAAACTGTTTTTT. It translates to CSARDSAGGQKLFF.

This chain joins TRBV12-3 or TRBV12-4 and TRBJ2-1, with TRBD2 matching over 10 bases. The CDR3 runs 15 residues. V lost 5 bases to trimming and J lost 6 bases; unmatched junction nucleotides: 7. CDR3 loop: CASSLIAGGLNEQFF. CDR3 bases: TGTGCCAGCAGTCTTATAGCGGGAGGACTCAATGAGCAGTTCTTC.

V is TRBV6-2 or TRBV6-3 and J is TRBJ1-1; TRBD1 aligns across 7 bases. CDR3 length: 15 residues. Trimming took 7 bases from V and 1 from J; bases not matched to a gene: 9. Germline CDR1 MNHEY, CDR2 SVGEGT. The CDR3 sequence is CASIQRQGENTEAFF. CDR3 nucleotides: TGTGCCAGCATCCAAAGACAGGGAGAGAACACTGAAGCTTTCTTT.

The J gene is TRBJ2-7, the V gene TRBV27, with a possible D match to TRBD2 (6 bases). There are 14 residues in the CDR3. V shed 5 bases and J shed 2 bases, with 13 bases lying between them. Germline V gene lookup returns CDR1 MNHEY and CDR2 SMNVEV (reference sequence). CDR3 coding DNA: TGTGCCAGCAGTCCCCAGCGGGCAGCCTACGAGCAGTACTTC. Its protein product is CASSPQRAAYEQYF.

The CDR3 is CASSLLRGLKNEQYF. The CDR3 nucleotides read TGTGCCAGCAGCTTGTTACGAGGGTTGAAAAACGAGCAGTACTTC. The V call is TRBV5-4, the J call TRBJ2-7, with D possibly being TRBD2 (5 bases). CDR1 is SGHNT and CDR2 is YYREEE in the germline V gene (reference sequence). The CDR3 covers 15 residues. V gave up 1 base and J gave up 5 bases, with 16 bases separating them.

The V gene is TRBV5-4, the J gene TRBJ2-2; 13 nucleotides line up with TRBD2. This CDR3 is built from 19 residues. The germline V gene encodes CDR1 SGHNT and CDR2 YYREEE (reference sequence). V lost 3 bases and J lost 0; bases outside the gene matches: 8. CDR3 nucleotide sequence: TGTGCCAGCAGCTCCACAGGGACTAGCGGGGACGCGAACACCGGGGAGCTGTTTTTT. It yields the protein CASSSTGTSGDANTGELFF. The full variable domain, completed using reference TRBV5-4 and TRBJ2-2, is ETGVTQSPTHLIKTRGQQVTLRCSSQSGHNTVSWYQQALGQGPQFIFQYYREEENGRGNFPPRFSGLQFPNYSSELNVNALELDDSALYLCASSSTGTSGDANTGELFFGEGSRLTVL.

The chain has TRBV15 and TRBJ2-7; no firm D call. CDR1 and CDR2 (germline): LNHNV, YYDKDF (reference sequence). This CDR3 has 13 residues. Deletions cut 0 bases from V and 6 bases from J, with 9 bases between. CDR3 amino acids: CATSRDMGGEQYF. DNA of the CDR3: TGTGCCACCAGCAGAGATATGGGCGGCGAGCAGTACTTC.

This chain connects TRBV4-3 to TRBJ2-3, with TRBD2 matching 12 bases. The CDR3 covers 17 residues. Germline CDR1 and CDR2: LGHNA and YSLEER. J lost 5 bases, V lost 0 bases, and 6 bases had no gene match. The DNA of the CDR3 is TGCGCCAGCAGCCAAGAACCTAGCGGGAGGGCTATAGATACGCAGTATTTT. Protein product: CASSQEPSGRAIDTQYF.

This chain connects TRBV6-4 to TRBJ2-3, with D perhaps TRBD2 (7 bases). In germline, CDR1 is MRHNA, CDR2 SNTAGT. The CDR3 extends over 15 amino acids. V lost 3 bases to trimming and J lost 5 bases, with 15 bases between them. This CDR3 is CASSEGGGPRDTQYF. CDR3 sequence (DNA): TGTGCCAGCAGTGAAGGGGGGGGGCCGAGAGATACGCAGTATTTT.